The 11 T cell receptor beta chains below come from one sample, sequenced in a study of blood T cell repertoires in COVID-19. Data came from immunoSEQ multiplex PCR; TCRdb stores just in-frame clones and leaves some out. The table has hundreds of thousands of clones, about 90% seen once. The sample taken for sequencing was peripheral blood. The receptor source for this set is a woman aged 18-30 years with acute or convalescent COVID-19.

This chain connects TRBV5-5 to TRBJ1-1; D not certain. The germline CDR1 and CDR2 sequences are SGHKS and YYEKEE (reference sequence). Trimming cost V 4 bases and J 1 base, with 11 bases left between them. The CDR3 runs 14 residues. CDR3 loop: CASSLIRGNTEAFF. CDR3 DNA: TGTGCCAGCAGCCTGATACGAGGGAACACTGAAGCTTTCTTT.

V usage is TRBV28 and J usage is TRBJ2-7, with 7 bases identical to TRBD1. The CDR3 extends over 13 amino acids. Germline CDR1 and CDR2: MDHEN and SYDVKM. V shed 2 bases, J shed 7 bases, and the junction held 5 bases outside the gene matches. As DNA, the CDR3 is TGTGCCAGCAGTTTAGTAGGGGGCGATGAGCAGTACTTC. It encodes CASSLVGGDEQYF. Drawing the rest from reference TRBV28 and TRBJ2-7, the complete variable domain is DVKVTQSSRYLVKRTGEKVFLECVQDMDHENMFWYRQDPGLGLRLIYFSYDVKMKEKGDIPEGYSVSREKKERFSLILESASTNQTSMYLCASSLVGGDEQYFGPGTRLTVT.

The chain links TRBV4-2 to TRBJ2-1; D is undetermined. Germline CDR1 is LGHNA and CDR2 is YNFKEQ. Trimming cost V 4 bases and J 7 bases, with 14 bases left between them. There are 14 residues in the CDR3. Here the CDR3 reads CASSRFSEVNEQFF. DNA of the CDR3: TGTGCCAGCAGCCGCTTCAGCGAGGTAAATGAGCAGTTCTTC.

The chain uses TRBV5-1 and TRBJ2-7, with 11 bases identical to TRBD2. V lost 7 bases and J lost 0; bases outside the gene matches: 9. This CDR3 is built from 16 residues. Germline CDR1 SGHRS, CDR2 YFSETQ. CDR3 sequence (DNA): TGCGCCAGCGGAAGAACCGGGACTAGCGGCTCCTACGAGCAGTACTTC. Residues: CASGRTGTSGSYEQYF. Looking up the rest from reference TRBV5-1 and TRBJ2-7 gives the full variable domain: KAGVTQTPRYLIKTRGQQVTLSCSPISGHRSVSWYQQTPGQGLQFLFEYFSETQRNKGNFPGRFSGRQFSNSRSEMNVSTLELGDSALYLCASGRTGTSGSYEQYFGPGTRLTVT.

The chain recombines TRBV11-2 with TRBJ2-1, with D possibly being TRBD1 (6 bases). Trimming took 1 base from V and 6 from J, leaving 16 bases between them. This CDR3 has 16 amino acids. In germline, CDR1 is SGHAT, CDR2 FQNNGV. The CDR3 is CASSLGATRGSNEQFF. CDR3 DNA sequence: TGTGCCAGCAGCTTAGGAGCGACCAGGGGCAGCAATGAGCAGTTCTTC.

V and J are TRBV4-1 and TRBJ1-1, with 11 bases aligning to TRBD1. J was trimmed by 1 base and V by 7 bases; bases with no gene match: 14. The V gene's germline CDR1 is MGHRA and CDR2 YSYEKL. This CDR3 has 18 amino acids. The DNA of the CDR3 is TGCGCCAGCACCACAGACGGACAGGGGGCAATGGAGAACACTGAAGCTTTCTTT. Encoded protein: CASTTDGQGAMENTEAFF.

J is TRBJ1-1 and V is TRBV19; 10 nucleotides line up with TRBD1. The V gene's germline CDR1 is LNHDA and CDR2 SQIVND (reference sequence). The junction had 8 bases not matched to a gene; V was cut back by 4 bases and J by 3 bases. CDR3 size: 16 residues. The CDR3 nucleotides are TGTGCCAGTAGTAGGAGGGCCGGGACAGGGGACACTGAAGCTTTCTTT. Protein sequence: CASSRRAGTGDTEAFF. Based on the CDR3 plus reference TRBV19 and TRBJ1-1, the full variable domain is DGGITQSPKYLFRKEGQNVTLSCEQNLNHDAMYWYRQDPGQGLRLIYYSQIVNDFQKGDIAEGYSVSREKKESFPLTVTSAQKNPTAFYLCASSRRAGTGDTEAFFGQGTRLTVV.

In this sample, this clone turned up a few times. Mismatch with germline at one junction end may stem from a read error. V is TRBV10-3 and J is TRBJ1-2; 8 bases align to TRBD1. This CDR3 contains 13 residues. CDR1 and CDR2 (germline): ENHRY, SYGVKD. CDR3 protein: CAINGQGNYDYTF. The CDR3 region has the DNA TGTGCCATCAATGGACAGGGAAACTATGACTACACCTTC.

The count of this clone is one. The identical CDR3 is also encoded by other nucleotide sequences in the sample. The chain carries TRBV5-1 and TRBJ1-1; D is possibly TRBD1 (5 bases). In germline, CDR1 is SGHRS, CDR2 YFSETQ. V was cut by 1 base and J by 5 bases, with 6 bases left in between. The CDR3 spans 12 residues. The CDR3 DNA sequence: TGCGCCAGCAGCTTGTCAGGGACTGAAGCTTTCTTT. The encoded protein is CASSLSGTEAFF.

Regarding this clone: The junction does not match germline at one end; this may be a read error. This chain uses TRBV5-4 with TRBJ2-5; 7 bases fit TRBD1. CDR1 is SGHNT, CDR2 YYREEE, per germline (reference sequence). This CDR3 region has 14 residues. CDR3 DNA: TGTGCCAGCAGTTTGGTGGGACAGCAAGAGACCCAGTACTTC. This sequence encodes CASSLVGQQETQYF.

CDR3 in amino acids: CAISETRLGGYTF. The CDR3 bases are TGTGCCATCAGTGAAACACGACTAGGCGGCTACACCTTC. This chain joins TRBV10-3 and TRBJ1-2; D unclear. The length of the CDR3 is 13 residues. Trimming shortened V by 3 bases and J by 8 bases, and 13 bases separated the two germline ends. Per germline, CDR1 ENHRY and CDR2 SYGVKD.